This TCR beta chain is drawn from a study of chemoradiotherapy in HPV16-positive cancers. Broader study findings: HPV-responsive T-cell expansion during chemoradiotherapy was linked to improved recurrence-free survival in HPV16-positive patients.

Clones were read by immunoSEQ multiplex PCR, and TCRdb kept only the in-frame ones, dropping some. This repertoire shows more than 20,000 clones, about 86% found once; its top ten account for less than 5%. This CDR3 is 17 amino acids long. The V and J ends lost 6 bases and 5 bases, in that order; junction bases with no gene match: 10. Germline CDR1 SGHRS, CDR2 YFSETQ. Over chemoradiotherapy, repertoires were sampled more than once. This clone has only a few counts. Its antigen is not known. This sequence originates from a human donor with HPV-associated anogenital cancer. V and J are TRBV5-1 and TRBJ2-3; 15 positions agree with TRBD2. Material: blood, obtained from a patient who underwent chemoradiotherapy. The CDR3 protein is CASTIGLAGGPGDTQYF. The CDR3 DNA reads TGCGCCAGCACCATTGGACTAGCGGGAGGGCCAGGAGATACGCAGTATTTT. The complete variable domain, with remaining parts taken from reference TRBV5-1 and TRBJ2-3, reads KAGVTQTPRYLIKTRGQQVTLSCSPISGHRSVSWYQQTPGQGLQFLFEYFSETQRNKGNFPGRFSGRQFSNSRSEMNVSTLELGDSALYLCASTIGLAGGPGDTQYFGPGTRLTVL.